This T cell receptor beta chain originates from a study of T cells after yellow fever vaccination. The V end lost 2 bases, the J end lost 8 bases, and 15 bases lay between the germline ends. This CDR3 region has 14 residues. Germline V gene lookup returns CDR1 MNHEY and CDR2 SVGAGI. In this sample, this clonotype turned up a few times. TCRdb re-called the 5' RACE reads with MiXCR, one entry per CDR3 protein. Of 450,000 to 600,000 distinct CDR3 sequences in the sample, about a sixth were seen once. Sequencing was performed on PBMCs, taken about 5 days after the first yellow fever vaccination. This TCR came from a young man who received the YFV17D yellow fever vaccine. This chain uses TRBV6-5 with TRBJ1-1; D perhaps matches TRBD1 (6 bases). The CDR3 region is CASSYGQFLPEAFF. Here the CDR3 DNA reads TGTGCCAGCAGTTACGGACAGTTCCTCCCGGAAGCTTTCTTT.